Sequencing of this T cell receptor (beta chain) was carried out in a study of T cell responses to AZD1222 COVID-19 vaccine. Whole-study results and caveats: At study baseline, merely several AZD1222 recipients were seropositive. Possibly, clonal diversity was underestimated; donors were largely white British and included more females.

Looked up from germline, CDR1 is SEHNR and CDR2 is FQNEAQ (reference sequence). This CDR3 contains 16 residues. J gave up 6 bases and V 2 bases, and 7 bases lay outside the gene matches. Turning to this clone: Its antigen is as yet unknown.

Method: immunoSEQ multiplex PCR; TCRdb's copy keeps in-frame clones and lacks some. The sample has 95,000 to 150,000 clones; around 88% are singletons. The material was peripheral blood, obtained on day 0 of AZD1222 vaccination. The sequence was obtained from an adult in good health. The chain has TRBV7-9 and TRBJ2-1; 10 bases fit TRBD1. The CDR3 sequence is CASSLMGDRGFNEQFF. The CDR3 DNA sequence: TGTGCCAGCAGCTTAATGGGGGACAGGGGTTTCAATGAGCAGTTCTTC. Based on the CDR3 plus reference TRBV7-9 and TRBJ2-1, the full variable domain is DTGVSQNPRHKITKRGQNVTFRCDPISEHNRLYWYRQTLGQGPEFLTYFQNEAQLEKSRLLSDRFSAERPKGSFSTLEIQRTEQGDSAMYLCASSLMGDRGFNEQFFGPGTRLTVL.